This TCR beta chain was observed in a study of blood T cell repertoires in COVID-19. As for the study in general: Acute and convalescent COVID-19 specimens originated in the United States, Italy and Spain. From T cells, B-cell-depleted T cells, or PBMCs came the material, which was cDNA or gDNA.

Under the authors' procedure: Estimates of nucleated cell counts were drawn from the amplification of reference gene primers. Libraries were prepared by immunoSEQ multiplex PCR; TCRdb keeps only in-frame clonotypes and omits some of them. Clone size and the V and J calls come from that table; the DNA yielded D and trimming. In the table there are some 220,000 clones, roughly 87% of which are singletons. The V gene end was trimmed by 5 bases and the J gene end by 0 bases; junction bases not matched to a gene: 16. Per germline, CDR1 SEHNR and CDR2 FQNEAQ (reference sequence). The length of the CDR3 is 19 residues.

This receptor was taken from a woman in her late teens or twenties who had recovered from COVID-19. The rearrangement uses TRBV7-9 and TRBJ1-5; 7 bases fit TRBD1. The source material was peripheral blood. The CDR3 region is CASSTSTGTDGYSNQPQHF. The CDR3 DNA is TGTGCCAGCAGCACCTCGACCGGGACAGACGGATATAGCAATCAGCCCCAGCATTTT.